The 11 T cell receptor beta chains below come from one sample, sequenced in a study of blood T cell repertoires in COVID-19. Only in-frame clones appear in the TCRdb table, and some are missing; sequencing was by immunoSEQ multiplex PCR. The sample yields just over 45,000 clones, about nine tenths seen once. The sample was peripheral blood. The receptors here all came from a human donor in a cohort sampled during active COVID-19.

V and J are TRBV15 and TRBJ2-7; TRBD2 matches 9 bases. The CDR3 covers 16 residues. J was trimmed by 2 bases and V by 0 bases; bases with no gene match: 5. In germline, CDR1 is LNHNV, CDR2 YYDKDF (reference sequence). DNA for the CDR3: TGTGCCACCAGCAGAGATCTGGCTAGCGGGACCTACGAGCAGTACTTC. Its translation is CATSRDLASGTYEQYF.

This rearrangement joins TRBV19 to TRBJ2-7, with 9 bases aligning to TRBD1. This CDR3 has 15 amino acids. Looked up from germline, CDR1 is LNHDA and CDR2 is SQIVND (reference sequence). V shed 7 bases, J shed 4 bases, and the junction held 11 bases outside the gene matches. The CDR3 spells CASTAGGTGLYEQYF. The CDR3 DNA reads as TGTGCCAGTACGGCCGGGGGGACAGGGCTTTACGAGCAGTACTTC.

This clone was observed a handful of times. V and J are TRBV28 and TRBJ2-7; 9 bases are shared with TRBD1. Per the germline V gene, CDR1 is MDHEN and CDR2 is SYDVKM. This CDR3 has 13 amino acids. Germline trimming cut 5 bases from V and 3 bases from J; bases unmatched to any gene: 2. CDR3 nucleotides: TGTGCCAGCAGTAAGGGACAGGGCTACGAGCAGTACTTC. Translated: CASSKGQGYEQYF.

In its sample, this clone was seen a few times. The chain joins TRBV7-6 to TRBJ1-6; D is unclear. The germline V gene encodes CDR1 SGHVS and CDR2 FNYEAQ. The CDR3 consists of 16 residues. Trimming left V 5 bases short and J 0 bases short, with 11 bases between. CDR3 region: CASSRKRSSYNSPLHF. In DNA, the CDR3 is TGTGCCAGCAGCCGGAAGAGGAGCTCCTATAATTCACCCCTCCACTTT. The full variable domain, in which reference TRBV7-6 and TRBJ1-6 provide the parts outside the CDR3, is GAGVSQSPRYKVTKRGQDVALRCDPISGHVSLYWYRQALGQGPEFLTYFNYEAQQDKSGLPNDRFSAERPEGSISTLTIQRTEQRDSAMYRCASSRKRSSYNSPLHFGNGTRLTVT.

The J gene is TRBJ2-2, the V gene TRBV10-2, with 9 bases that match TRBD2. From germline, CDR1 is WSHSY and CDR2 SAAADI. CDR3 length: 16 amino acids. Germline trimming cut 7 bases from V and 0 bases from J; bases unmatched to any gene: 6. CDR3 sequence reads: CASTHLAGSNTGELFF. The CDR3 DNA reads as TGCGCCAGCACCCACCTAGCGGGATCGAACACCGGGGAGCTGTTTTTT.

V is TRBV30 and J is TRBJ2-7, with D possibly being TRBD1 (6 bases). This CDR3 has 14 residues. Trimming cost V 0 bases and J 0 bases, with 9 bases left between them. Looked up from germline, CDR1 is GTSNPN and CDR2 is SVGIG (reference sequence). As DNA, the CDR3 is TGTGCCTGGAGTGTACAGGGTAGCTCCTACGAGCAGTACTTC. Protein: CAWSVQGSSYEQYF.

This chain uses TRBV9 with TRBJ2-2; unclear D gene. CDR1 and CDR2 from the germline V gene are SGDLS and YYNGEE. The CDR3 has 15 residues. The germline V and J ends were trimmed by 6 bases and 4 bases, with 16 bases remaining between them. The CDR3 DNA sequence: TGTGCCAGCAATCTCGGAGCGTCGGTCACCGGGGAGCTGTTTTTT. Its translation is CASNLGASVTGELFF.

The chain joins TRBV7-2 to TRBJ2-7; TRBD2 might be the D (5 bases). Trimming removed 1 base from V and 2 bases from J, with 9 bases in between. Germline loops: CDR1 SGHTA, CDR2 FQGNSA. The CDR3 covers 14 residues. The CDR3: CASSLGLAAYEQYF. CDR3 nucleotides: TGTGCCAGCAGCTTAGGGCTAGCAGCCTACGAGCAGTACTTC.

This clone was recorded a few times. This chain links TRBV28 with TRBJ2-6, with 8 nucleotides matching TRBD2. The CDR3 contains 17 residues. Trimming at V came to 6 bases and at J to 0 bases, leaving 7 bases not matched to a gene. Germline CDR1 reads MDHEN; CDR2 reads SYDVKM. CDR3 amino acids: CASRLAGLHSGANVLTF. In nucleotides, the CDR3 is TGTGCCAGCAGGCTAGCGGGCCTTCACTCTGGGGCCAACGTCCTGACTTTC.

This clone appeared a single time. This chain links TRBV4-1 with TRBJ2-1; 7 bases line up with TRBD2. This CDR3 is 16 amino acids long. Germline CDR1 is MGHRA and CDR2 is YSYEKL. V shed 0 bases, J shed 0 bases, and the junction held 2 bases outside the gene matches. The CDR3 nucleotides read TGCGCCAGCAGCCAAGAACGCGGGAGCTCCTACAATGAGCAGTTCTTC. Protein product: CASSQERGSSYNEQFF.

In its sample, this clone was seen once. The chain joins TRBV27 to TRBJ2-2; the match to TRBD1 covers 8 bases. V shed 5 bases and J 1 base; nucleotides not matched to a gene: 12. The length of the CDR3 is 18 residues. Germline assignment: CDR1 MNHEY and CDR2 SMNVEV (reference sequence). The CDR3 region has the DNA TGTGCCAGCAGTAGATTTAGGCCCGGACAGGGGAACACCGGGGAGCTGTTTTTT. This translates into CASSRFRPGQGNTGELFF.